The clone carrying this TCR beta chain was counted a few times. Its antigen is as yet unknown. Employing constant-segment primers, 5'RACE generated TCR alpha and TCR beta cDNA libraries bearing sample barcodes and UMIs. TCRdb re-derived calls from the 5' RACE reads in MiXCR, one entry per CDR3 protein. The data show hundreds of thousands of distinct CDR3 sequences, about 20% seen once. This entry comes from a study of T-cell memory formation after mild COVID-19. On the study more broadly: The two donors had largely donor-specific TCR clusters. Study observations and caveats: Of the contracting clones, CD4+ ones lay mainly in CM and EM, and CD8+ ones in EMRA. Some clones that responded turned up in pre-infection memory, which suggests that cross-reactive memory joined in.

Germline-derived CDR1 and CDR2 are MGHDK and SYGVNS. With V trimmed by 1 base and J by 7 bases, 4 bases remained unmatched. The CDR3 has 14 amino acids. The sample taken for sequencing was PBMCs or a T cell subset sorted from them (not recorded which). This receptor was taken from an adult woman who had mild COVID-19 (a few samples of this study predate the infection). Cell type and time point are not known. The gene calls are TRBV25-1 and TRBJ2-1; 7 positions match TRBD2. For the CDR3, the DNA is TGTGCCAGCAGTGAATTCGGCGGGGGAAATGAGCAGTTCTTC. Its protein product is CASSEFGGGNEQFF.